These 26 T cell receptor beta chains originate from one sample sequenced in a study of T-cell memory formation after mild COVID-19. TCRdb reprocessed the 5' RACE reads with MiXCR, giving one entry per CDR3 protein. The profile covers 200,000 to 250,000 distinct CDR3 sequences, with approximately 10% appearing a single time and roughly 3.5% taken by the ten largest. Sequencing was performed on PBMCs or a T cell subset sorted from them (not recorded which). The receptors shown here come from a man younger than 35 who had mild COVID-19 (a few samples of this study predate the infection). Cell type and time point are not known.

This clonotype appeared a few times. This chain connects TRBV5-1 to TRBJ1-1; 7 nucleotides line up with TRBD1. J gave up 0 bases and V 4 bases, and 6 bases lay outside the gene matches. The CDR3 consists of 15 residues. CDR1 and CDR2 from the germline V gene are SGHRS and YFSETQ. The CDR3 region is CASSTTGVLNTEAFF. CDR3 nucleotides: TGCGCCAGCAGCACCACAGGGGTACTGAACACTGAAGCTTTCTTT.

V usage is TRBV5-6 and J usage is TRBJ1-4; D unresolved. The germline V gene encodes CDR1 SGHDT and CDR2 YYEEEE. Between the trimmed V and J ends, which lost 3 bases and 8 bases, there was a span of 14 bases. The CDR3 is made up of 14 amino acids. This CDR3 reads CASSSPSEGEKLFF. In DNA, the CDR3 is TGTGCCAGCAGCTCGCCGTCAGAGGGAGAAAAACTGTTTTTT. The variable domain in full, completed from reference TRBV5-6 and TRBJ1-4, reads DAGVTQSPTHLIKTRGQQVTLRCSPKSGHDTVSWYQQALGQGPQFIFQYYEEEERQRGNFPDRFSGHQFPNYSSELNVNALLLGDSALYLCASSSPSEGEKLFFGSGTQLSVL.

The chain employs TRBV5-1 and TRBJ2-7, with D unresolved. From germline, CDR1 is SGHRS and CDR2 YFSETQ. V was cut by 1 base and J by 12 bases, with 11 bases left in between. The CDR3 is made up of 11 amino acids. In DNA, the CDR3 is TGCGCCAGCAGCTTGTCCGAGACTTGGTACTTC. This codes for CASSLSETWYF.

This clonotype was recorded a few times. As the CDR3 is not closed by the conserved phenylalanine or tryptophan, this likely results from a read error. It is unclear where the CDR3 begins or ends on the DNA, so no DNA is shown, and the CDR3 is as TCRdb lists it. This chain connects TRBV4-3 to TRBJ1-6; no check of the table's D call, TRBD1, against the DNA was made. A total of 10 residues make up the CDR3, ends included. Germline V gene sequence: CDR1 LGHNA, CDR2 YSLEER. The CDR3 spells CASSHRAVLE.

This clonotype was picked up many times. CDR3 DNA sequence: TGCAGTGCTAGTAAGCCCCACGGCCTATACGAGCAGTACTTC. This sequence encodes CSASKPHGLYEQYF. This chain links TRBV20-1 with TRBJ2-7; D unclear. The CDR3 totals 14 residues. V gave up 3 bases and J gave up 4 bases, with 16 bases separating them. Germline CDR1 and CDR2: DFQATT and SNEGSKA (reference sequence).

The V gene is TRBV5-1, the J gene TRBJ1-2; the match to TRBD1 covers 8 bases. This CDR3 spans 15 amino acids. V shed 2 bases, J shed 7 bases, and the junction held 10 bases outside the gene matches. The germline V gene has CDR1 SGHRS and CDR2 YFSETQ. The CDR3 spells CASSFSSDREGGYTF. CDR3 DNA sequence: TGCGCCAGCAGCTTTTCATCGGACAGGGAAGGTGGCTACACCTTC.

The chain couples TRBV6-5 to TRBJ2-1; D remains unclear. Trimming left V 6 bases short and J 9 bases short, with 12 bases between. Germline values: CDR1 MNHEY, CDR2 SVGAGI. The length of the CDR3 is 12 residues. The CDR3 is CASRLRLGEQFF. CDR3 in DNA: TGTGCCAGCAGGCTTAGACTGGGTGAGCAGTTCTTC.

This clonotype was seen repeatedly, ten times or more. This chain joins TRBV2 and TRBJ2-3, with 8 bases matching TRBD2. Germline assignment: CDR1 SNHLY and CDR2 FYNNEI. The CDR3 is made up of 15 amino acids. The junction had 13 bases not matched to a gene; V was cut back by 6 bases and J by 8 bases. DNA for the CDR3: TGTGCCAGCAGCCGGGAGGGACCGCGCGTCGGTACGCAGTATTTT. As protein: CASSREGPRVGTQYF.

The rearrangement links TRBV12-3 or TRBV12-4 to TRBJ1-1, with D possibly matching TRBD1 (5 bases). CDR3 size: 12 residues. V was shortened by 3 bases and J by 7 bases, with 9 bases between the two germline ends. CDR3 protein: CASSFRVGEAFF. For the CDR3, the DNA is TGTGCCAGCAGTTTCAGGGTTGGTGAAGCTTTCTTT.

This clonotype was seen a handful of times. The V call is TRBV20-1, the J call TRBJ2-1; 14 bases fit TRBD2. The CDR3 sequence is 15 residues long. Germline V CDR1 and CDR2: DFQATT, SNEGSKA (reference sequence). J lost 8 bases, V lost 0 bases, and 3 bases had no gene match. CDR3 loop: CSAREGTSGGYEQFF. The DNA of the CDR3 is TGCAGTGCTAGAGAAGGGACTAGCGGGGGCTATGAGCAGTTCTTC.

The V and J genes are TRBV7-2 and TRBJ1-6; D perhaps matches TRBD1 (6 bases). CDR1 SGHTA and CDR2 FQGNSA come from the germline V gene. With 4 bases removed from V and 9 bases from J, the gap between germline ends came to 16 bases. The length of the CDR3 is 15 residues. This CDR3 is CASSSPTGLLSPLHF. DNA of the CDR3: TGTGCCAGCAGCTCCCCGACAGGACTCCTTTCACCCCTCCACTTT.

The genes are TRBV6-5 and TRBJ2-1, with 7 bases aligning to TRBD1. Germline lookup yields CDR1 MNHEY and CDR2 SVGAGI. The CDR3 runs 13 residues. The trim removed 7 bases at V and 6 bases at J, leaving 6 bases unmatched. The CDR3 reads CASNRGGRNEQFF. CDR3 bases: TGTGCCAGCAATCGAGGGGGCCGCAATGAGCAGTTCTTC.

The gene calls are TRBV10-1 and TRBJ1-4; D gene uncertain. V was cut by 4 bases and J by 7 bases, with 13 bases left in between. The CDR3 runs 14 residues. Germline CDR1 reads WNHNN; CDR2 reads SYGVQD (reference sequence). CDR3 nucleotides: TGCGCCAGCAGTGCTGGAGGGCGAAGTGAAAAACTGTTTTTT. This encodes CASSAGGRSEKLFF.

Many counts were recorded for this clonotype. The chain uses TRBV15 and TRBJ2-1; TRBD2 is a possible D gene (6 bases). Trimming took 0 bases from V and 10 from J, leaving 19 bases between them. The CDR3 covers 16 residues. CDR1 is LNHNV, CDR2 YYDKDF, per germline (reference sequence). For the CDR3, the DNA is TGTGCCACCAGCAGAGATGCTCCCCAGCTCAGCGGGGAGCAGTTCTTC. Protein product: CATSRDAPQLSGEQFF.

The J gene is TRBJ1-1, the V gene TRBV21-1. TRBV21-1 is shown as a pseudogene. The CDR3 consists of 12 residues. CDR3 sequence reads: CASSKQPDEAFF. The CDR3 bases are TGTGCCAGCAGCAAACAGCCCGATGAAGCTTTCTTT.

In its sample, this clonotype was seen a few times. V is TRBV12-3 or TRBV12-4 and J is TRBJ2-1; 8 nucleotides align to TRBD2. This CDR3 has 14 residues. The ends lost 7 bases at V and 2 bases at J; junction bases unmatched: 4. CDR3 DNA: TGTGCCAGCACTCACGGGGGGGCCTACAATGAGCAGTTCTTC. Translation gives CASTHGGAYNEQFF.

This clonotype was seen more than once but under ten times. V gene TRBV21-1 combines with J gene TRBJ1-1; the D call of TRBD1 is as the table states it, not checked on the DNA. TRBV21-1 is recorded as a pseudogene. CDR3 length equals 14 residues. CDR3 in DNA: TGTGCCAGCAGCAAAGACAGGGTGAACACTGAAGCTTTCTTT. This sequence encodes CASSKDRVNTEAFF.

This clonotype showed up just a few times. The chain uses TRBV6-5 and TRBJ1-1; possible D gene TRBD1, 5 bases. Looked up from germline, CDR1 is MNHEY and CDR2 is SVGAGI. The CDR3 spans 15 residues. Trimming pared 7 bases from V and 5 bases from J, leaving 20 bases between. CDR3 in amino acids: CASTRGGSVGTEAFF. The CDR3 bases are TGTGCCAGCACCCGGGGGGGGTCAGTTGGAACTGAAGCTTTCTTT.

This CDR3 is CASSHLQGYEQYV. The CDR3 nucleotides are TGTGCCAGCAGCCACCTACAGGGCTACGAGCAGTACGTC. V usage is TRBV6-6 and J usage is TRBJ2-7; perhaps TRBD1 as D (6 bases). The germline CDR1 and CDR2 sequences are MNHNY and SVGAGI (reference sequence). With 6 bases removed from V and 3 bases from J, the gap between germline ends came to 12 bases. There are 13 residues in the CDR3.

This clonotype occurred a few times. This sequence joins TRBV5-1 and TRBJ2-5; TRBD1 matches 7 bases. V lost 4 bases to trimming and J lost 0 bases; unmatched junction nucleotides: 6. This CDR3 contains 15 residues. Germline V CDR1 and CDR2: SGHRS, YFSETQ. CDR3 protein: CASSPGQVYQETQYF. CDR3 DNA sequence: TGCGCCAGCAGCCCCGGACAGGTATACCAAGAGACCCAGTACTTC. Supplemented by reference TRBV5-1 and TRBJ2-5, the full variable domain reads KAGVTQTPRYLIKTRGQQVTLSCSPISGHRSVSWYQQTPGQGLQFLFEYFSETQRNKGNFPGRFSGRQFSNSRSEMNVSTLELGDSALYLCASSPGQVYQETQYFGPGTRLLVL.

In this sample, this clonotype turned up many times. This sequence joins TRBV28 and TRBJ2-1; D unresolved. V was trimmed by 7 bases and J by 4 bases, leaving 8 bases between them. This CDR3 is built from 12 residues. Germline V CDR1 and CDR2: MDHEN, SYDVKM. The CDR3 DNA sequence: TGTGCCAGCACCTCCGAATACAATGAGCAGTTCTTC. Protein: CASTSEYNEQFF.

This clonotype was seen many times. The rearrangement uses TRBV6-2 or TRBV6-3 and TRBJ1-1; D perhaps matches TRBD1 (5 bases). Germline CDR1 MNHEY, CDR2 SVGEGT. This CDR3 spans 15 amino acids. V was trimmed by 5 bases and J by 4 bases, leaving 17 bases between them. Here the CDR3 reads CASSPLAGSGTEAFF. As DNA, the CDR3 is TGTGCCAGCAGTCCCTTGGCAGGGAGTGGCACTGAAGCTTTCTTT.

There are many counts of this clonotype. The chain recombines TRBV7-2 with TRBJ2-7, with TRBD2 matching 11 bases. Germline assignment: CDR1 SGHTA and CDR2 FQGNSA. The V segment lost 1 base and the J segment 1 base; nucleotides outside the gene matches: 9. CDR3 length equals 18 residues. CDR3 coding DNA: TGTGCCAGCAGCTTAGTTGCCCTAGCGGGGGGTTTTTCCTACGAGCAGTACTTC. Amino acid sequence: CASSLVALAGGFSYEQYF.

The gene calls are TRBV4-3 and TRBJ2-5; 8 nucleotides agree with TRBD1. The CDR3 has 16 residues. CDR1 LGHNA and CDR2 YSLEER come from the germline V gene. V lost 4 bases to trimming and J lost 1 base; unmatched junction nucleotides: 8. This CDR3 is CASSLLGTGTQETQYF. CDR3 DNA sequence: TGCGCCAGCAGCCTTCTCGGGACAGGTACCCAAGAGACCCAGTACTTC.

The table lists this clonotype with many counts. This sequence joins TRBV6-5 and TRBJ2-7, with 8 bases fitting TRBD2. CDR1 and CDR2 (germline): MNHEY, SVGAGI. Unmatched junction bases numbered 14, after V lost 0 bases and J lost 13 bases. This CDR3 is 15 amino acids long. In DNA form, the CDR3 reads TGTGCCAGCAGTTACTCGCCTAACGGTCAGCGGGGGATCTACTTC. Amino acids: CASSYSPNGQRGIYF.

V gene TRBV2 combines with J gene TRBJ2-4; no clear D. V was trimmed by 8 bases and J by 5 bases, leaving 10 bases between them. Germline CDR1 reads SNHLY; CDR2 reads FYNNEI. CDR3 length equals 12 residues. CDR3 protein: CASQTAENIQYF. As DNA, the CDR3 is TGTGCCAGCCAAACCGCCGAAAACATTCAGTACTTC.